This entry features one TCR beta chain sequence. Its antigen specificity is not known. Base qualities are missing; no much larger clone stands one base away. CD8 naive samples were obtained by positive selection for CCR7 among CD45RO-negative cells, yielding a CD45RA+CCR7+ population from which TemRA cells were excluded. Healthy HIV-negative adults with no recently reported acute infections or vaccinations were included as donors. Only Caucasian adults living in Nashville, Tennessee, USA were represented among the donors. Blood was collected by leukapheresis, and PBMCs were isolated by Ficoll-Histopaque density gradient centrifugation and then cryopreserved in liquid nitrogen vapor phase. Analytical flow cytometry was used to check the purity and quantity of every magnetically sorted T cell population. Each sorted fraction had its genomic DNA isolated and then quantified by UV absorbance on a Nanodrop 2000c.

The sample comes from a study of shared clonotypes between healthy human individuals (dated by TCRdb to between 2020 and 2021). Concerning the study at large: A few men and two women, aged 18 to 49 years, made up the cohort. To estimate repertoire size and how much clonotype sharing occurs between individuals, the study deeply sequenced the blood TCR repertoires of several healthy adults. To increase sequencing depth and limit assay-specific biases, different laboratories used diverse techniques to prepare libraries and sequence TCR repertoires. Per donor, leukapheresis produced somewhere between about 0.9 and 10 billion PBMCs. For each donor, three plates each were used for CD4 naive and CD4 memory, two plates were used for CD8 naive, and one plate was used for CD8 memory. What the authors observed across the whole study: Sampling was limited to blood, and TCR repertoires in tissue likely differ from TCR repertoires in blood. Across a handful of donors, about 5.2% of naive CD4, roughly 3.8% of naive CD8, 2.3% of memory CD4, and under 0.45% of memory CD8 clonotypes were shared. Based on pairwise subsampling, the degree of clonotype sharing among donors was expected to be affected by sequencing depth. Compared with non-shared clonotypes, clonotypes shared by all four sorted-subset donors had higher generation probabilities. Because the study included a small number of donors, the genetic and exposure-history diversity represented was limited. Estimated clonotype richness was generally larger for naive than for memory subsets. Rarefaction of sorted-subset datasets indicated incomplete sequencing despite the large sequencing depth.

The CDR3 has 15 amino acids, counting the end cysteine and phenylalanine. The CDR3 DNA has 45 bases and is translated from base 1. V loses 5 bases of germline sequence and J loses 2 bases, and the interval between the two ends is 15 bases. The germline V gene specifies MNHEY as CDR1 and SVGAGI as CDR2. Using the deep immunoSEQ assay, multiplex PCR amplified TCR CDR3 regions from genomic DNA. Extracted genomic DNA from each cell subset was distributed evenly across all wells of several immunoSEQ 96-well plates, and each plate was treated as a replicate. For sorted subsets, around 200 ng genomic DNA, equal to 30,000 to 35,000 T cell genomes, was loaded into each replicate PCR. The purified libraries were quantified using a Qubit 3.0 fluorometer, sized with a Bioanalyzer 2100, and then quantified again using the KAPA Library Quantification kit. A separate single-read 150-cycle Illumina NextSeq 550 flow cell was used to sequence each immunoSEQ 96-well plate. From the authors' description of their analysis: The immunoSEQ output contained only junctional sequences without quality scores, so filtering could not match that applied to full-length reads. To assign V/J genes and CDR3, sequences were annotated using PyIR, a Python wrapper for IgBLAST v1.9, with IMGT germline references. Reads were filtered out if the reads had weak V/J assignments (E-value above 1e-6), no CDR3, stop codons, out-of-frame junctions, or ambiguous translated residues. V3J clonotypes were defined as sequences sharing the same inferred V gene, J gene, and CDR3 amino acid sequence. Percentage overlap between repertoires was calculated by dividing the number of shared unique clonotypes by the size of the smaller repertoire. Three approaches were used to assess repertoire richness: RTK rarefaction, the Chao1 estimator, and Recon v2.1 estimates of unobserved clonotypes. Generation probabilities were computed with OLGA for all TCRbeta clonotypes obtained by the gDNA method from a handful of donors. TCRdb limited this immuneACCESS table to in-frame rearrangements with V and J called. A share of clones is missing; checked studies link under half to unresolved V genes, and the rest is unexplained. The V and J calls and the clone size are those of that table, but D and trimming were determined from the DNA. The sample table contains 1.5 million to 2.5 million clones; only one count was recorded for just under 95% of them. The top ten clones comprise 1.2% of the sample.

The chain joins TRBV6-5 to TRBJ2-5; the D segment may tentatively be TRBD1 or TRBD2, each giving 6 matched bases. Sequencing used naive CD8+ T cells sorted from blood. What this sample's cell subset or site label stands for: CD45RA+CCR7+. The clonotype comes from a man aged 18 to 29 in good health. The CDR3 has the sequence CASSVDEGGQETQYF. The nucleotide sequence is given as TGTGCCAGCAGTGTCGACGAGGGGGGTCAAGAGACCCAGTACTTC.